The subject of this entry is one T cell receptor (beta chain). The entry originates in a study of blood T cell repertoires in COVID-19. The wider study: From the United States, Italy and Spain came samples of acute and convalescent COVID-19.

The CDR3 consists of 17 residues. Germline values: CDR1 SGHTA, CDR2 FQGTGA. The J segment lost 4 bases and the V segment lost 4 bases, leaving 10 bases of the junction unmatched. The Seattle site enrolled patients during active infection and followed them longitudinally. In the original processing: Researchers report that nucleated cell counts were estimated from reference gene primer amplification. Generated by immunoSEQ multiplex PCR, the TCRdb table keeps only in-frame clones and is missing some. The V and J calls and clone size come from that table; D and trimming were worked out from the DNA. The top ten hold 8.1% of the sample, which has under 200,000 clones, less than 85% seen once.

Source material: peripheral blood. This chain links TRBV7-3 with TRBJ2-2, with 9 bases that match TRBD1. The TCR comes from a woman aged 60-70 years with COVID-19, enrolled during active disease. The CDR3 coding sequence is TGTGCCAGCAGCTCAATTGTTGGGACAGGGTTCACCGGGGAGCTGTTTTTT. Residues: CASSSIVGTGFTGELFF.